This T cell receptor (beta chain) was sequenced for a study of T-cell reconstitution after alpha-beta-depleted transplantation in children. Study-wide results and limits: T-cell numbers and diversity one year post-transplant derived largely from freshly generated T cells. Reportedly, roughly two months post-transplant, alpha-beta T cells arose from several hundred expanded graft clones. In some patients, recipient T cells and intrathymic progenitors surviving conditioning explained high day-60 diversity.

The CDR3 totals 14 residues. V gave up 3 bases and J gave up 3 bases, with 9 bases separating them. This clonotype was seen a few times. Its matching antigen is unknown. Unique molecular identifiers featured in how the TCRbeta library was prepared. Each CDR3 protein is one row after TCRdb ran MiXCR on the PCR reads. The table shows roughly 310,000 distinct CDR3 sequences, with more than 20% occurring only once. This TCR came from a male patient under 18 who had a stem cell transplant for acute lymphoblastic leukemia, so the T cells may come from the graft donor. Sequences were derived from PBMCs, mostly from graft donor cells, sampled 180 days after TCRalphabeta/CD19-depleted stem cell transplant. This rearrangement joins TRBV12-3 or TRBV12-4 to TRBJ1-5, with D unclear. The CDR3 region has the DNA TGTGCCAGCAGTTTTGCCGGTTTCAATCAGCCCCAGCATTTT. It encodes CASSFAGFNQPQHF.